What follows describes a single T cell receptor beta chain. Its cognate antigen is unknown. The protocol was immunoSEQ multiplex PCR, while the TCRdb copy is restricted to in-frame clones and leaves out a portion. The repertoire holds approximately 150,000 clones, less than 95% seen once, with approximately 8% in the top ten. The data are from a study of T cell responses to AZD1222 COVID-19 vaccine. Study-level points and caveats: Repertoires were sampled only after the peak T cell response. The CD4 TCRs associated with vaccination extended across spike and predominated at 160-218 and 743-854. A mostly white British donor set with more females was recruited, and clonal diversity was possibly underestimated.

Trimming took off 4 bases at V and 9 bases at J, with 13 bases between the two ends. CDR3 length: 12 residues. The sequences come from peripheral blood, collected 28 days after the second dose of the MenACWY control vaccine. V is TRBV12-3 or TRBV12-4 and J is TRBJ2-7; TRBD1 is a possible D gene (5 bases). The TCR was taken from an adult who received the MenACWY meningococcal vaccine as a control. The CDR3 region is CASSSLYTGQYF. The CDR3 bases are TGTGCCAGCAGTTCACTCTACACAGGGCAGTACTTC.